This T cell receptor (beta chain) was identified in a study of CD8 T cells in cerebrospinal fluid in Alzheimer's disease. TCRdb reanalyzed the 10x single-cell sequencing reads, giving one entry per CDR3 protein sequence and no DNA. This listing includes about 1,500 distinct CDR3 sequences. In germline, CDR1 is SGHKS, CDR2 YYEKEE (reference sequence). The CDR3 runs 16 residues. This clonotype is medium-sized (0.01 to 0.1%) by frequency. The sample consisted of cerebrospinal fluid. The V gene is TRBV5-5, the J gene TRBJ2-1; TCRdb proposes TRBD1, but this gene call is untestable without DNA. This receptor was identified in a human donor in good health. Here the CDR3 reads CASSIWTGGNYNEQFF.